The sequence of this TCR beta chain was determined in a study of cytomegalovirus exposure and HLA in healthy donors. Study context: Among around 200 million T cells, an earlier analysis found approximately 110 million unique TCR beta sequences.

As for this clone: Antigen unknown.

Both 60 Vbeta primers and 13 Jbeta primers went into the PCR. This table comes from immunoSEQ multiplex PCR, and its TCRdb copy is limited to in-frame clones, with some not included. The table records 100,000 to 150,000 clones, 70% to 85% of them present only once. Trimming stripped 0 bases from V and 7 bases from J, with 6 bases between. The CDR3 sequence is 13 residues long. Per germline, CDR1 MNHEY and CDR2 SVGAGI. Study observations and caveats: In terms of immune exposure information, only CMV serostatus was available. Evidence from a later analysis indicated that most CMV-associated TCR beta chains looked HLA-restricted. Listed as cytomegalovirus-associated were around 160 TCR beta chains.

The TCR sequence derives from a boy between 10 and 17 years old in good health and CMV-seronegative. The chain employs TRBV6-5 and TRBJ2-2, with unresolved D. Material: PBMCs. In DNA, the CDR3 is TGTGCCAGCAGTTACTCGAACGGCGGGGAGCTGTTTTTT. As protein: CASSYSNGGELFF.